The 20 T cell receptor beta chains given below trace back to one sample, sequenced in a study of neurological immune-mediated disorders. This sample's time point: technical triplicate 1. TCRdb independently ran MiXCR on the 5' RACE reads; one entry per CDR3 protein. The sample lists some 25,000 distinct CDR3 sequences, 13% occurring once. The sample taken for sequencing was CD4+ T cells from blood. The origin of the receptors is a female donor with HTLV-1-associated myelopathy (HAM/TSP).

This clonotype was observed many times. This chain links TRBV3-1 with TRBJ2-3; 8 bases agree with TRBD1. With 6 bases clipped from V and 5 bases from J, the junction kept 4 bases outside the gene matches. The CDR3 length is 13 residues. Per germline, CDR1 LGHDT and CDR2 YNNKEL (reference sequence). DNA of the CDR3: TGTGCCAGCAGAGACAGGGGTGGAGATACGCAGTATTTT. Protein product: CASRDRGGDTQYF.

The table lists this clonotype with many counts. The chain is built from TRBV29-1 and TRBJ2-1, with 10 bases lining up with TRBD2. The V segment lost 3 bases and the J segment 6 bases; nucleotides outside the gene matches: 5. This CDR3 contains 14 residues. The germline V gene has CDR1 SQVTM and CDR2 ANQGSEA. CDR3 bases: TGCAGCGTTGACAAAGCGGGGGGGCCCAATGAGCAGTTCTTC. Amino acids: CSVDKAGGPNEQFF.

A note on this clonotype: The CDR3 ends on some other residue instead of the conserved phenylalanine or tryptophan, so this is likely a read error. No DNA is shown, since the ends of the CDR3 on it are uncertain; the CDR3 is the one TCRdb lists. The J gene is TRBJ1-2, the V gene TRBV20-1. Germline values: CDR1 DFQATT, CDR2 SNEGSKA (reference sequence). With termini counted, the CDR3 has 11 amino acids. The CDR3 loop is CIARAVGEGTI.

Ten or more counts support this clonotype. The chain couples TRBV4-2 to TRBJ2-6; maybe TRBD1 (6 bases). Trimming removed 1 base from V and 0 bases from J, with 13 bases in between. CDR1 is LGHNA and CDR2 is YNFKEQ in the germline V gene. The length of the CDR3 is 18 residues. The CDR3 DNA reads TGTGCCAGCAGCCAAGTAGCTGGACAGCTCTCTGGGGCCAACGTCCTGACTTTC. It is translated as CASSQVAGQLSGANVLTF.

At least ten counts were recorded for this clonotype. The gene calls are TRBV7-9 and TRBJ2-6; D tentatively fits TRBD1 or TRBD2 (5 bases each). Trimming shortened V by 2 bases and J by 0 bases, and 14 bases separated the two germline ends. The length of the CDR3 is 18 residues. Germline V CDR1 and CDR2: SEHNR, FQNEAQ (reference sequence). This CDR3 reads CASSLTGTGYSGANVLTF. CDR3 coding DNA: TGTGCCAGCAGCTTAACCGGGACGGGGTACTCTGGGGCCAACGTCCTGACTTTC.

This clonotype was observed at least ten times. The V gene is TRBV25-1, the J gene TRBJ1-2, with 11 nucleotides matching TRBD1. The CDR3 runs 14 residues. The J segment lost 3 bases and the V segment lost 6 bases, leaving 3 bases of the junction unmatched. From germline, CDR1 is MGHDK and CDR2 SYGVNS. CDR3: CASRGTGGDYGYTF. CDR3 DNA: TGTGCCAGCAGAGGGACAGGGGGGGACTATGGCTACACCTTC.

The chain has TRBV20-1 and TRBJ2-1, with TRBD2 identical over 10 bases. The length of the CDR3 is 15 residues. CDR1 is DFQATT, CDR2 SNEGSKA, per germline (reference sequence). V gave up 5 bases and J gave up 7 bases; unmatched junction bases: 11. The CDR3 loop is CSAESGGAFGNEQFF. CDR3 nucleotide sequence: TGCAGTGCTGAGAGCGGGGGGGCGTTTGGAAATGAGCAGTTCTTC.

This clonotype has ten or more counts. This chain uses TRBV24-1 with TRBJ2-1; 10 bases fit TRBD2. The CDR3 is 16 residues long. Germline V gives CDR1 KGHDR, CDR2 SFDVKD. Trimming cost V 6 bases and J 7 bases; bases outside gene matches: 11. In DNA, the CDR3 is TGTGCCACCAGTCCAAGCGGGAGGGAAGGGCTGAATGAGCAGTTCTTC. This encodes CATSPSGREGLNEQFF.

This clonotype came up many times. V usage is TRBV25-1 and J usage is TRBJ1-2; D remains unclear. The germline V gene has CDR1 MGHDK and CDR2 SYGVNS. This CDR3 is 12 amino acids long. Trimming pared 3 bases from V and 8 bases from J, leaving 10 bases between. CDR3 sequence reads: CASSDRPDGYTF. The CDR3 bases are TGTGCCAGCAGTGACAGGCCCGACGGCTACACCTTC.

In this sample, this clonotype turned up many times. The V gene is TRBV3-1, the J gene TRBJ1-2; D possibly corresponds to TRBD1 (5 bases). The CDR3 consists of 15 residues. In germline, CDR1 is LGHDT, CDR2 YNNKEL (reference sequence). Trimming left V 5 bases short and J 4 bases short, with 17 bases between. DNA of the CDR3: TGTGCCAGCAGCAAAGGGACCGAAAATACCTATGGCTACACCTTC. This codes for CASSKGTENTYGYTF.

At least ten counts were recorded for this clonotype. This chain uses TRBV7-2 with TRBJ2-7; D might be TRBD1 or TRBD2, each matching 5 bases. Looked up from germline, CDR1 is SGHTA and CDR2 is FQGNSA. The V end was cut by 7 bases, the J end by 2 bases, with 12 bases between. CDR3 size: 13 residues. The DNA of the CDR3 is TGTGCCAGCACTCACCGGGGCGCCTACGAGCAGTACTTC. Its protein is CASTHRGAYEQYF.

The chain joins TRBV6-2 or TRBV6-3 to TRBJ2-7, with D possibly being TRBD1 (5 bases). Germline loops: CDR1 MNHEY, CDR2 SVGEGT. The V and J ends lost 2 bases and 6 bases respectively, with 14 bases between them. This CDR3 spans 14 amino acids. The CDR3 protein is CASSYAAGRIEQYF. CDR3 in DNA: TGTGCCAGCAGTTACGCCGCAGGGCGAATCGAGCAGTACTTC.

This clonotype was recorded many times. The genes are TRBV20-1 and TRBJ2-1; TRBD2 agrees at 8 bases. There are 13 residues in the CDR3. V shed 6 bases and J 2 bases; nucleotides not matched to a gene: 3. Germline V CDR1 and CDR2: DFQATT, SNEGSKA (reference sequence). This CDR3 reads CSASGSPYNEQFF. CDR3 coding DNA: TGCAGTGCCAGCGGGAGTCCCTACAATGAGCAGTTCTTC.

This clonotype was recorded many times. This sequence joins TRBV11-1 and TRBJ1-1; 8 bases are shared with TRBD1. V gave up 5 bases and J gave up 3 bases; unmatched junction bases: 2. Germline V gene sequence: CDR1 SGHAT, CDR2 FQDESV (reference sequence). This CDR3 region has 13 residues. In DNA, the CDR3 is TGTGCCAGCAGCGAGGACAGGGACACTGAAGCTTTCTTT. As protein: CASSEDRDTEAFF. The whole variable domain, filled in from reference TRBV11-1 and TRBJ1-1, reads EAEVAQSPRYKITEKSQAVAFWCDPISGHATLYWYRQILGQGPELLVQFQDESVVDDSQLPKDRFSAERLKGVDSTLKIQPAELGDSAMYLCASSEDRDTEAFFGQGTRLTVV.

This chain connects TRBV5-1 to TRBJ2-7; tentative D call: TRBD1 (8 bases). This CDR3 contains 19 residues. Looked up from germline, CDR1 is SGHRS and CDR2 is YFSETQ. The V end lost 4 bases, the J end lost 0 bases, and 26 bases lay between the germline ends. DNA for the CDR3: TGCGCCAGCAGCCCGAGACAGGGGAAAAGTGGACTAGTCTCCTACGAGCAGTACTTC. This translates into CASSPRQGKSGLVSYEQYF.

This clonotype was counted at least ten times. The rearrangement joins TRBV5-1 to TRBJ2-3; D tentatively reads TRBD1 or TRBD2 (5 bases each). The V gene lost 5 bases and the J gene lost 1 base, with 11 bases spanning the gap. Germline CDR1 and CDR2: SGHRS and YFSETQ. CDR3 length: 14 amino acids. Written as DNA, the CDR3 is TGCGCCAGCAGTCAGGGAGCTGGCACAGATACGCAGTATTTT. Residues: CASSQGAGTDTQYF.

At least ten counts were recorded for this clonotype. The chain carries TRBV4-2 and TRBJ2-7; 11 positions agree with TRBD2. Trimming cost V 3 bases and J 3 bases; bases outside gene matches: 1. CDR1 is LGHNA and CDR2 is YNFKEQ in the germline V gene. The CDR3 extends over 14 amino acids. The CDR3 sequence is CASSQTSGDYEQYF. The DNA of the CDR3 is TGTGCCAGCAGCCAGACTAGCGGGGACTACGAGCAGTACTTC.

This clonotype occurred many times. The chain has TRBV12-3 or TRBV12-4 and TRBJ1-2, with D possibly TRBD1 on 5 matching bases. The CDR3 has 15 residues. Trimming took off 7 bases at V and 3 bases at J, with 18 bases between the two ends. CDR3 sequence: CASNGPGLKHYGYTF. The CDR3 nucleotides read TGTGCCAGCAACGGTCCAGGGTTAAAGCACTATGGCTACACCTTC.

This clonotype has a count of ten or more. This chain uses TRBV7-2 with TRBJ2-3, with 9 bases fitting TRBD2. The germline V gene has CDR1 SGHTA and CDR2 FQGNSA. V shed 4 bases, J shed 0 bases, and the junction held 2 bases outside the gene matches. The CDR3 consists of 15 residues. The CDR3 reads CASSYGLASTDTQYF. The DNA for the CDR3 is TGTGCCAGCAGCTATGGACTAGCGAGCACAGATACGCAGTATTTT.

In its sample, this clonotype was seen many times. The chain recombines TRBV11-3 with TRBJ2-1; D might be TRBD2 (5 bases). The CDR3 runs 15 residues. V was pared by 0 bases and J by 5 bases, with 11 bases between. The germline CDR1 and CDR2 sequences are SGHNT and YENEEA. This chain's CDR3 is CASSLDRGSHNEQFF. The CDR3 DNA is TGTGCCAGCAGCTTAGATCGAGGGTCCCACAATGAGCAGTTCTTC.